These 27 T cell receptor beta chains were all obtained from the same sample, sequenced in a study of blood T cell repertoires in COVID-19. Only in-frame clones appear in the TCRdb table, and some are missing; sequencing was by immunoSEQ multiplex PCR. The sample gives about 220,000 clones, approximately 90% of which show up once; under 4% is in the top ten. The sequencing sample was made of PBMCs or T cells enriched from blood (not recorded which). These receptors were collected from a woman younger than 30 in a cohort exposed to, infected with or recovered from COVID-19 (not recorded which).

The gene calls are TRBV6-5 and TRBJ1-5; 7 bases agree with TRBD1. With V trimmed by 7 bases and J by 0 bases, 3 bases remained unmatched. Germline CDR1 MNHEY, CDR2 SVGAGI. CDR3 length: 14 residues. DNA for the CDR3: TGTGCCAGCATATGGGACAGTAGCAATCAGCCCCAGCATTTT. Translation: CASIWDSSNQPQHF.

The sample holds one count of this clone. The rearrangement joins TRBV4-1 to TRBJ1-1, with D perhaps TRBD1 (6 bases). V lost 4 bases and J 4 bases, leaving 10 bases between the germline ends. CDR3 length: 13 amino acids. The germline gives CDR1 MGHRA, CDR2 YSYEKL. The CDR3: CASSRDKGTEAFF. CDR3 DNA sequence: TGCGCCAGCAGCCGGGACAAGGGCACTGAAGCTTTCTTT.

The sample holds one count of this clone. The rearrangement joins TRBV28 to TRBJ2-7; D perhaps matches TRBD1 (6 bases). Trimming removed 4 bases at V and 3 bases at J, with 10 bases between. The CDR3 covers 13 residues. CDR1 MDHEN and CDR2 SYDVKM come from the germline V gene. CDR3 in DNA: TGTGCCAGCAGTTGGGGCAGGGGCTACGAGCAGTACTTC. This encodes CASSWGRGYEQYF. Looking up the rest from reference TRBV28 and TRBJ2-7 gives the full variable domain: DVKVTQSSRYLVKRTGEKVFLECVQDMDHENMFWYRQDPGLGLRLIYFSYDVKMKEKGDIPEGYSVSREKKERFSLILESASTNQTSMYLCASSWGRGYEQYFGPGTRLTVT.

The rearrangement links TRBV12-3 or TRBV12-4 to TRBJ2-1; D possibly corresponds to TRBD2 (5 bases). The ends were cut back, 6 bases at V and 5 bases at J, with 8 bases in the middle. This CDR3 comprises 12 residues. CDR3 in amino acids: CASRLENNEQFF. CDR3 in DNA: TGTGCCAGCAGACTAGAGAACAATGAGCAGTTCTTC.

V and J are TRBV6-6 and TRBJ1-2, with 7 bases matching TRBD1. CDR3 length: 15 residues. V was pared by 5 bases and J by 4 bases, with 10 bases of the junction left unmatched. In germline, CDR1 is MNHNY, CDR2 SVGAGI (reference sequence). CDR3 sequence: CASSLPSGQIYGYTF. The CDR3 DNA sequence: TGTGCCAGCAGTCTGCCCTCGGGACAGATCTATGGCTACACCTTC.

V and J are TRBV7-9 and TRBJ1-4; 7 bases match TRBD1. With 4 bases clipped from V and 9 bases from J, the junction kept 14 bases outside the gene matches. The germline gives CDR1 SEHNR, CDR2 FQNEAQ (reference sequence). The CDR3 length is 16 residues. The CDR3 bases are TGTGCCAGCAGCTCCACCGCCGGGACAGAACGTCAAAAACTGTTTTTT. As protein: CASSSTAGTERQKLFF.

This chain joins TRBV7-8 and TRBJ1-1; 7 positions agree with TRBD1. The CDR3 sequence is 17 residues long. Germline values: CDR1 SGHVS, CDR2 FQNEAQ. The V and J ends lost 2 bases and 0 bases, in that order; junction bases with no gene match: 9. This CDR3 reads CASSLWRQGVMNTEAFF. CDR3 in DNA: TGTGCCAGCAGCTTATGGAGGCAGGGGGTAATGAACACTGAAGCTTTCTTT.

The rearrangement joins TRBV6-5 to TRBJ1-1; D gene uncertain. CDR1 is MNHEY, CDR2 SVGAGI, per germline. The CDR3 contains 15 residues. With 6 bases removed from V and 2 bases from J, the gap between germline ends came to 16 bases. CDR3 nucleotide sequence: TGTGCCAGCAGGTGGAGGTTCCAACTCAACACTGAAGCTTTCTTT. It specifies CASRWRFQLNTEAFF.

V gene TRBV18 combines with J gene TRBJ1-5, with TRBD1 as a possible D gene (5 bases). CDR1 and CDR2 (germline): KGHSH, LQKENI. The CDR3 is 16 residues long. V lost 1 base, J lost 0 bases, and 10 bases lay in between. CDR3 sequence (DNA): TGTGCCAGCTCACCACAAGACAGCGATAGCAATCAGCCCCAGCATTTT. Encoded protein: CASSPQDSDSNQPQHF. The whole variable domain, remainder taken from reference TRBV18 and TRBJ1-5, is NAGVMQNPRHLVRRRGQEARLRCSPMKGHSHVYWYRQLPEEGLKFMVYLQKENIIDESGMPKERFSAEFPKEGPSILRIQQVVRGDSAAYFCASSPQDSDSNQPQHFGDGTRLSIL.

The sample holds one count of this clone. The CDR3 nucleotides are TGTGCCAGCACTCCGGGACTTAATTCACCCCTCCACTTT. Translating gives CASTPGLNSPLHF. This chain connects TRBV19 to TRBJ1-6, with D maybe TRBD1 (5 bases). The CDR3 has 13 residues. Trimming removed 9 bases from V and 6 bases from J, with 12 bases in between. CDR1 is LNHDA, CDR2 SQIVND, per germline (reference sequence).

This chain uses TRBV9 with TRBJ1-3; TRBD1 aligns across 7 bases. Trimming removed 3 bases from V and 3 bases from J; junction bases left unmatched: 3. This CDR3 comprises 14 residues. The germline gives CDR1 SGDLS, CDR2 YYNGEE. In nucleotides, the CDR3 is TGTGCCAGCAGCGAAACAGGGGATGGAAACACCATATATTTT. As protein: CASSETGDGNTIYF.

The V call is TRBV2, the J call TRBJ1-1, with TRBD1 identical over 9 bases. Germline CDR1 SNHLY, CDR2 FYNNEI. This CDR3 is built from 15 residues. V shed 6 bases and J 0 bases; nucleotides not matched to a gene: 5. This CDR3 is CASSGQGPMNTEAFF. The DNA for the CDR3 is TGTGCCAGCAGCGGACAGGGGCCGATGAACACTGAAGCTTTCTTT. Using reference TRBV2 and TRBJ1-1 for the parts outside the CDR3, the full variable domain is EPEVTQTPSHQVTQMGQEVILRCVPISNHLYFYWYRQILGQKVEFLVSFYNNEISEKSEIFDDQFSVERPDGSNFTLKIRSTKLEDSAMYFCASSGQGPMNTEAFFGQGTRLTVV.

This clone came up a few times. The rearrangement links TRBV5-1 to TRBJ1-1; D is ambiguous. Germline V gene lookup returns CDR1 SGHRS and CDR2 YFSETQ. Trimming pared 5 bases from V and 0 bases from J, leaving 11 bases between. The CDR3 totals 14 residues. The CDR3 DNA follows: TGCGCCAGCAGATTAGAGGGCGTGAACACTGAAGCTTTCTTT. Translated: CASRLEGVNTEAFF.

The V and J genes are TRBV24-1 and TRBJ1-2; 11 positions agree with TRBD1. Germline assignment: CDR1 KGHDR and CDR2 SFDVKD. This CDR3 is built from 17 residues. The V gene end was trimmed by 4 bases and the J gene end by 3 bases; junction bases not matched to a gene: 9. CDR3 amino acids: CATSERTGGDGHYGYTF. DNA for the CDR3: TGTGCCACCAGTGAGCGGACAGGGGGCGATGGGCACTATGGCTACACCTTC.

The chain combines TRBV5-1 with TRBJ2-1; D may be TRBD2 (5 bases). The germline CDR1 and CDR2 sequences are SGHRS and YFSETQ. With 4 bases removed from V and 0 bases from J, the gap between germline ends came to 11 bases. The CDR3 loop spans 15 amino acids. For the CDR3, the DNA is TGCGCCAGCAGCCACCCGGGAAGCTCCTACAATGAGCAGTTCTTC. This encodes CASSHPGSSYNEQFF.

V is TRBV18 and J is TRBJ1-6; D is undetermined. Trimming cost V 1 base and J 8 bases, with 6 bases left between them. The CDR3 spans 13 residues. Looked up from germline, CDR1 is KGHSH and CDR2 is LQKENI. CDR3 nucleotide sequence: TGTGCCAGCTCACCACGGAGCGATTCACCCCTCCACTTT. Amino acids: CASSPRSDSPLHF.

The genes are TRBV7-9 and TRBJ2-1; 9 bases fit TRBD1. The J segment lost 6 bases and the V segment lost 5 bases, leaving 11 bases of the junction unmatched. The CDR3 has 16 amino acids. Germline V gives CDR1 SEHNR, CDR2 FQNEAQ (reference sequence). The CDR3 coding sequence is TGTGCCAGCAGCCAGCGCTGGGACAGGGCCGTCAATGAGCAGTTCTTC. Translating gives CASSQRWDRAVNEQFF.

This sequence joins TRBV25-1 and TRBJ1-4; D is possibly TRBD1 (6 bases). Trimming left V 7 bases short and J 5 bases short, with 20 bases between. Per the germline V gene, CDR1 is MGHDK and CDR2 is SYGVNS. The CDR3 spans 16 residues. As DNA, the CDR3 is TGTGCCAGCACCTCCTTAGGGGGAGAGAGGAATGAAAAACTGTTTTTT. Translation gives CASTSLGGERNEKLFF.

In DNA form, the CDR3 reads TGTGCCAGCAGCCCACTCGGAGACAGATACAATGAGCAGTTCTTC. It translates to CASSPLGDRYNEQFF. The V call is TRBV13, the J call TRBJ2-1; D may be TRBD1 (5 bases). This CDR3 is 15 amino acids long. From germline, CDR1 is PRHDT and CDR2 FYEKMQ (reference sequence). V gave up 5 bases and J gave up 4 bases, with 15 bases separating them. The full variable domain, its missing parts supplied by reference TRBV13 and TRBJ2-1, is AAGVIQSPRHLIKEKRETATLKCYPIPRHDTVYWYQQGPGQDPQFLISFYEKMQSDKGSIPDRFSAQQFSDYHSELNMSSLELGDSALYFCASSPLGDRYNEQFFGPGTRLTVL.

This clone was detected only a few times. The chain carries TRBV28 and TRBJ2-2; 9 bases are shared with TRBD1. The CDR3 totals 18 residues. CDR1 and CDR2 (germline): MDHEN, SYDVKM. V shed 4 bases, J shed 2 bases, and the junction held 11 bases outside the gene matches. CDR3 bases: TGTGCCAGCAGTTCCCGCCCGGGACAGGGACGTAACACCGGGGAGCTGTTTTTT. Protein sequence: CASSSRPGQGRNTGELFF.

V and J are TRBV11-3 and TRBJ2-5; weak D call: TRBD1 (6 bases). V lost 0 bases and J lost 1, with 12 bases in between. Germline-derived CDR1 and CDR2 are SGHNT and YENEEA. The CDR3 is made up of 16 amino acids. Written as DNA, the CDR3 is TGTGCCAGCAGCTTAGACGTGACAGGTTTCCAAGAGACCCAGTACTTC. This sequence encodes CASSLDVTGFQETQYF.

This chain uses TRBV27 with TRBJ2-5, with 10 bases that match TRBD2. With V trimmed by 2 bases and J by 5 bases, 11 bases remained unmatched. The length of the CDR3 is 17 residues. Germline CDR1 and CDR2: MNHEY and SMNVEV (reference sequence). The CDR3 coding sequence is TGTGCCAGCAGTTTAAGGGTAGCGGGAGGCCTCGGGGAGACCCAGTACTTC. The encoded protein is CASSLRVAGGLGETQYF.

The chain recombines TRBV28 with TRBJ2-5; TRBD1 agrees at 7 bases. Unmatched junction bases numbered 21, after V lost 6 bases and J lost 5 bases. This CDR3 has 18 amino acids. CDR1 and CDR2 (germline): MDHEN, SYDVKM. The chain's CDR3 is CASSSIRDSGRPLETQYF. CDR3 nucleotides: TGTGCCAGCAGCTCCATCCGGGACAGCGGCCGACCGCTGGAGACCCAGTACTTC.

This chain uses TRBV29-1 with TRBJ2-2; TRBD1 matches at 7 bases. CDR1 and CDR2 from the germline V gene are SQVTM and ANQGSEA. Unmatched junction bases numbered 8, after V lost 7 bases and J lost 3 bases. This CDR3 is built from 14 residues. CDR3 loop: CSATGAFDTGELFF. The CDR3 nucleotides are TGCAGCGCTACAGGGGCGTTTGACACCGGGGAGCTGTTTTTT.

CDR3 coding DNA: TGTGCCAGCAGCGGGGACACTTCGAACACTGAAGCTTTCTTT. Translating it yields CASSGDTSNTEAFF. The chain has TRBV11-3 and TRBJ1-1, with D possibly TRBD1 on 6 matching bases. Deletions cut 5 bases from V and 1 base from J, with 11 bases between. Looked up from germline, CDR1 is SGHNT and CDR2 is YENEEA. The CDR3 covers 14 residues.

In DNA form, the CDR3 reads TGTGCCAGTAGTATAGACCCCGGGACAGGGACCGAGCAGTACTTC. Translating gives CASSIDPGTGTEQYF. The gene calls are TRBV19 and TRBJ2-7, with 9 bases fitting TRBD1. Per the germline V gene, CDR1 is LNHDA and CDR2 is SQIVND (reference sequence). The CDR3 is made up of 15 amino acids. V shed 0 bases and J 6 bases; nucleotides not matched to a gene: 6.

This clone was seen just once. This rearrangement joins TRBV9 to TRBJ2-7, with 8 positions matching TRBD1. CDR1 and CDR2 (germline): SGDLS, YYNGEE. The V segment lost 4 bases and the J segment 6 bases; nucleotides outside the gene matches: 12. The length of the CDR3 is 15 residues. The CDR3 spells CASSSGQGGSGEQYF. In DNA, the CDR3 is TGTGCCAGCAGCTCCGGACAGGGAGGCTCAGGCGAGCAGTACTTC. Looking up the rest from reference TRBV9 and TRBJ2-7 gives the full variable domain: DSGVTQTPKHLITATGQRVTLRCSPRSGDLSVYWYQQSLDQGLQFLIQYYNGEERAKGNILERFSAQQFPDLHSELNLSSLELGDSALYFCASSSGQGGSGEQYFGPGTRLTVT.